The sequence of this T cell receptor beta chain was determined in a study of cytomegalovirus exposure and HLA in healthy donors. Germline CDR1 and CDR2: SNHLY and FYNNEI. This CDR3 is 11 amino acids long. Trimming shortened V by 7 bases and J by 7 bases, and 10 bases separated the two germline ends. Findings and caveats of the study: Earlier findings revealed that most TCR beta V segments proved productive either about 87% or about 30% of the time. It was only CMV serostatus that was available as immune exposure information. Associated with cytomegalovirus, according to the listing, were about 160 TCR beta chains.

This clone was counted between two and nine times. Its antigen remains unidentified. Vbeta (60) and Jbeta (13) primers were used in the PCR. Here immunoSEQ multiplex PCR was the method, and the copy in TCRdb shows in-frame clones only, minus some. This table holds over 100,000 clones, approximately 78% found once. This sequence originates from a woman in her 30s in good health and CMV-seropositive. Sequences were obtained from PBMCs. The chain recombines TRBV2 with TRBJ1-2; tentative D call: TRBD1 (5 bases). The CDR3 region is CASNWGVGYTF. CDR3 in DNA: TGTGCCAGCAATTGGGGGGTTGGCTACACCTTC.